This TCR beta chain was recorded in a study of cytomegalovirus exposure and HLA in healthy donors. PCR employed 60 Vbeta and 13 Jbeta primers. Only in-frame clones appear in the TCRdb table, and some are missing; sequencing was by immunoSEQ multiplex PCR. The sample consists of approximately 200,000 clones, around 85% of them appearing once. Trimming took 5 bases from V and 2 from J; bases not matched to a gene: 2. The CDR3 totals 14 residues. The germline gives CDR1 MNHEY, CDR2 SMNVEV (reference sequence). With respect to this clone: The sample has other DNA sequences that encode this CDR3 too.

The rearrangement links TRBV27 to TRBJ2-7; 11 nucleotides match TRBD2. Material for sequencing was PBMCs. This receptor was taken from a girl aged 2-9 years in good health and CMV-seronegative. The CDR3 bases are TGTGCCAGCAGTCTAGCGGGGGGACCCTACGAGCAGTACTTC. This encodes CASSLAGGPYEQYF.